The clone carrying this TCR beta chain occurred once. The antigen is unknown. Every patient was untreated before thyroid surgery. As handled by the study authors: A distant-metastasis classifier for papillary thyroid cancer was built using CDR3 differences across clinicopathological groups. TCRdb re-called the PCR reads with MiXCR. For this entry, the V and J calls and clone size follow TCRdb and not the study's own pipeline. Altogether 15,000 to 20,000 clones are present, more than 20% being singletons, with the ten largest covering about 9.4%. The data were taken from a study of metastatic and nonmetastatic thyroid tumors. Study-level background: Repertoire comparison spanned blood and tumor or nodule tissue of malignant and benign thyroid patients.

General study points: TCR beta diversity was reportedly significantly higher in malignant thyroid tumors than benign nodules, in blood and tumor.

Sequencing was done on a sample of adjacent normal tissue. The TCR originated in a female donor with papillary thyroid cancer or a benign thyroid nodule (not recorded which). Some clones in this sample may be carry-over from other donors' samples.

The CDR3, as DNA: TGTGCCAGCAGCCACGGACAGGGGTATGGCTACACCTTC. This sequence encodes CASSHGQGYGYTF. The V gene is TRBV7-3, the J gene TRBJ1-2, with 9 bases aligning to TRBD1. This CDR3 contains 13 residues. Germline CDR1 is SGHTA and CDR2 is FQGTGA. J gave up 5 bases and V 5 bases, and 3 bases lay outside the gene matches. The whole variable domain, remainder taken from reference TRBV7-3 and TRBJ1-2, is GAGVSQTPSNKVTEKGKYVELRCDPISGHTALYWYRQSLGQGPEFLIYFQGTGAADDSGLPNDRFFAVRPEGSVSTLKIQRTERGDSAVYLCASSHGQGYGYTFGSGTRLTVV.